This record covers a single TCR beta chain. This clonotype came up a few times. Its antigen has not been determined. Base qualities are not recorded, but no much larger clone differs from it by a single base. Taken from the germline V gene, the CDR1 and CDR2 loops are SGHTA and FQGTGA. Measured from the cysteine to the phenylalanine, the CDR3 is 17 residues long. Only the CDR3 DNA is retained, 51 bases long and in frame from the first base. V lost 1 base and J lost 4 bases; the stretch between them is 16 bases long. The sample comes from a study of molecular identifiers for immune sequencing clone quantification (dated by TCRdb to between 2017 and 2018). About the full investigation: In a replicate experiment, RNA from around 20,000 or 100,000 naive CD8 T cells was split into five aliquots, four of which were sequenced. This methods study benchmarked molecular-identifier clustering-based TCR repertoire sequencing (MIDCIRS) and TCR RNA copy counting, using CD8 T cells to do so. The paper's findings and limits, for the study overall: Highly expanded clone sizes could be underestimated if identical TCR molecules share a barcode. About three recovered TCR RNA copies per cell were obtained by modeling, versus around 10 by digital PCR, implying a capture efficiency of about 30%. Naive libraries contained spiked-in Jurkat TCR RNA (10 copies' worth), which is not part of the donor repertoire. In CMV-specific effector cells, clones with more than 20 RNA copies accounted for over 98% of molecules, whereas in naive cells such clones accounted for under 1%. A single cell's worth of spiked-in Jurkat TCR RNA was reported detectable even among 850,000 to 1,000,000 naive CD8 T cells. When barcode sub-clustering was left out, chimeric consensus sequences inflated TCR diversity, with chimeras reaching as high as 47%.

Naive CD8 T cell libraries were made from approximately 20,000 to 1,000,000 sorted cells using 10%, 30% or 50% of purified RNA. Naive CD8 T cells were FACS-sorted as CD8+CD4-CCR7+CD45RA+ on a BD FACSAria II into RLT Plus buffer. Nine to eleven TCR copies' worth of Jurkat RNA were spiked into roughly 20,000-1,000,000 naive CD8 T cell samples to test detection sensitivity. CD8 T cells were enriched with RosetteSep CD8+ T Cell Enrichment Cocktail and Ficoll-Paque, followed by ACK red cell lysis. The library came from PCR. Sequenced using an Illumina HiSeq 4000. Bulk TCR libraries were prepared as previously described, using TCR primers listed in Table S5. Total RNA was purified with the Qiagen AllPrep DNA/RNA kit. Before any analysis, reads coming from multiple sequencing runs of the same library were combined into one pool. The original methods were these. Reads were retained only if an exact TCR constant sequence was present, and the retained reads were trimmed to 150 nt and grouped according to their 12-nt molecular barcodes. Reads inside each barcode group were sub-clustered using a 15% Levenshtein threshold, and a quality-weighted consensus sequence was constructed for each RNA molecule. Non-functional sequences were excluded, and lower-count sequences lying one edit away from another sequence were also excluded. Barcode sub-clusters with fewer than 20% of the maximum read count were removed, based on fitting two negative binomial distributions. The raw public data were reprocessed by TCRdb itself: fastp quality trimming at Q25, MiXCR clonotype calling, in-frame beta chains only. Duplicate CDR3 protein sequences are folded into a single record with the most common DNA and genes. These V and J calls are TCRdb output, not the study's own analysis. The table for this sample lists about 35,000 distinct CDR3 sequences; 15% to 20% of them were counted only once. The ten largest clones take up under 1.3% of the sample.

This TCR derives from a human donor in good health. Some libraries in this study had Jurkat cell RNA spiked in. Input material: naive CD8+ T cells from blood, with Jurkat cell RNA spiked in. The sample's cell subset or site label is to be understood as: FACS-sorted CD8+CD4-CCR7+CD45RA+ naive T cells. This receptor chain uses TRBV7-3 and TRBJ2-2, and perhaps TRBD2 as D gene, on 6 matching bases. The CDR3 in this case is CASSLMASGLTTGELFF. The nucleotide sequence is TGTGCCAGCAGCTTAATGGCTTCGGGACTTACCACCGGGGAGCTGTTTTTT.